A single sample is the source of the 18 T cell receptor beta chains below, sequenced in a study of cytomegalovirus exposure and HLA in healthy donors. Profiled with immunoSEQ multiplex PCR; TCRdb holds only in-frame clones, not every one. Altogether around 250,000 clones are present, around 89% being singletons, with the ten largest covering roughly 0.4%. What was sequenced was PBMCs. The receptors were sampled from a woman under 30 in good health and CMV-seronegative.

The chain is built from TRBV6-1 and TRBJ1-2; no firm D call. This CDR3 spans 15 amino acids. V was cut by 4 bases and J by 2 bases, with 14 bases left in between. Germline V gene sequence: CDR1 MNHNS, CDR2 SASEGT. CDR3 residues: CASSGTGISNYGYTF. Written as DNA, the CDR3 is TGTGCCAGCAGTGGGACGGGGATCAGCAACTATGGCTACACCTTC.

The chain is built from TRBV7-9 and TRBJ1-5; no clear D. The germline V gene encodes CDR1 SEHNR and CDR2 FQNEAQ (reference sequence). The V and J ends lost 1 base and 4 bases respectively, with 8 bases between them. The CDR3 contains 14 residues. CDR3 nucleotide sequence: TGTGCCAGCAGCTTAGGGCGGGGAAATCAGCCCCAGCATTTT. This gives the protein CASSLGRGNQPQHF.

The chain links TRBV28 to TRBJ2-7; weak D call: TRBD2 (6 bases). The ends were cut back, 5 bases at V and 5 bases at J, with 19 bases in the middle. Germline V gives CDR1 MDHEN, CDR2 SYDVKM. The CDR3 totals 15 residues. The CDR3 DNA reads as TGTGCCAGCAGTCGACTCGGGGGAATAACGAACGAGCAGTACGTC. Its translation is CASSRLGGITNEQYV.

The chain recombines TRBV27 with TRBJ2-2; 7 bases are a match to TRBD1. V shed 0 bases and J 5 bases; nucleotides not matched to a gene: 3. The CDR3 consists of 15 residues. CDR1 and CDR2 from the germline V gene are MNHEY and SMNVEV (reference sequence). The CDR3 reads CASSLSLRGTGELFF. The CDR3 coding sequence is TGTGCCAGCAGTTTATCCCTCAGGGGGACCGGGGAGCTGTTTTTT.

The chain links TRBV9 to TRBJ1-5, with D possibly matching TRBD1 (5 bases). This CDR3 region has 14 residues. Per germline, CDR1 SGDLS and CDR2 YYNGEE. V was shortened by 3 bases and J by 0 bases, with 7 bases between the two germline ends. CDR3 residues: CASSETVSNQPQHF. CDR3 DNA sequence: TGTGCCAGCAGCGAGACAGTTAGCAATCAGCCCCAGCATTTT.

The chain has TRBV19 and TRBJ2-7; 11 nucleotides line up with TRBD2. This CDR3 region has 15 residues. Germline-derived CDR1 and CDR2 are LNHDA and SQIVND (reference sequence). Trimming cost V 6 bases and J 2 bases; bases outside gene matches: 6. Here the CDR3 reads CASRLTSGDTYEQYV. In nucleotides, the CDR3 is TGTGCCAGTAGGCTGACTAGCGGGGATACCTACGAGCAGTACGTC.

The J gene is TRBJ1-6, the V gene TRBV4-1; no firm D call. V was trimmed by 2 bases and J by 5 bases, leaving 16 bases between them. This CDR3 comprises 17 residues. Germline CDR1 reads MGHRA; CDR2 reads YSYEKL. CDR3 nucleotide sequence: TGCGCCAGCAGCCAACCGAGACGGGGATTAAATAATTCACCCCTCCACTTT. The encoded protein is CASSQPRRGLNNSPLHF.

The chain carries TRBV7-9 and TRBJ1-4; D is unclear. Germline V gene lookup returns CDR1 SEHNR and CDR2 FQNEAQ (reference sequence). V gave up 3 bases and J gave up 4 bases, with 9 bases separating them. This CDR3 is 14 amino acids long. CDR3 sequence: CASSLETINEKLFF. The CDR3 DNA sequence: TGTGCCAGCAGCTTGGAGACCATTAATGAAAAACTGTTTTTT.

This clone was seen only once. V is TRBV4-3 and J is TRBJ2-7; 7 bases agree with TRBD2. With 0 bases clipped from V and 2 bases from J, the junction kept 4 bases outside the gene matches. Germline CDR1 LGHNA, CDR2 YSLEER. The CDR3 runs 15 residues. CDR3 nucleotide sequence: TGCGCCAGCAGCCAAGAAACTAGCGAGCCCTACGAGCAGTACTTC. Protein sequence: CASSQETSEPYEQYF.

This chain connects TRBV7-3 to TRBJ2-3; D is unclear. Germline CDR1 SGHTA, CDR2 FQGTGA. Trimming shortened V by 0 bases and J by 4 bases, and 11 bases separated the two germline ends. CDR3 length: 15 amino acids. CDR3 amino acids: CASSLTRTLPDTQYF. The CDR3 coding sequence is TGTGCCAGCAGCTTAACAAGAACACTACCAGATACGCAGTATTTT.

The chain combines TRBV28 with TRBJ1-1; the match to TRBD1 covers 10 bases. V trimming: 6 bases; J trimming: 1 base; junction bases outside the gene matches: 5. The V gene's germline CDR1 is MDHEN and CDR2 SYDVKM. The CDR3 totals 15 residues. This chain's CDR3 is CASRETGGGNTEAFF. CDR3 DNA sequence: TGTGCCAGCAGAGAGACAGGGGGCGGGAACACTGAAGCTTTCTTT.

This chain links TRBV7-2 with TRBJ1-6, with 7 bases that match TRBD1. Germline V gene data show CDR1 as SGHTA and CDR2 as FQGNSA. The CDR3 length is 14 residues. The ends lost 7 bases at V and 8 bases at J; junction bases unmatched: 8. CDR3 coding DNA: TGTGCCAGCACCGAGGACAGGATCTATTCACCCCTCCACTTT. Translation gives CASTEDRIYSPLHF. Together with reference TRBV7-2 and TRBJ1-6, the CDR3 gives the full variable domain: GAGVSQSPSNKVTEKGKDVELRCDPISGHTALYWYRQSLGQGLEFLIYFQGNSAPDKSGLPSDRFSAERTGGSVSTLTIQRTQQEDSAVYLCASTEDRIYSPLHFGNGTRLTVT.

The CDR3 reads CAILQGWGTEAFF. The CDR3 DNA reads TGTGCCATCTTGCAGGGTTGGGGCACTGAAGCTTTCTTT. The rearrangement joins TRBV10-3 to TRBJ1-1, with a tentative D call TRBD1 (5 bases). CDR3 length: 13 residues. V was trimmed by 8 bases and J by 4 bases, leaving 14 bases between them. Germline V gene data show CDR1 as ENHRY and CDR2 as SYGVKD.

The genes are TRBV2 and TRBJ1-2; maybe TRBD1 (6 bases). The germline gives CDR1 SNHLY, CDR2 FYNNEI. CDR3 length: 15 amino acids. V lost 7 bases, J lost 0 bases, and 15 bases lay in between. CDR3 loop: CASTGQNPANYGYTF. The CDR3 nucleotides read TGTGCCAGCACTGGACAGAATCCTGCTAACTATGGCTACACCTTC.

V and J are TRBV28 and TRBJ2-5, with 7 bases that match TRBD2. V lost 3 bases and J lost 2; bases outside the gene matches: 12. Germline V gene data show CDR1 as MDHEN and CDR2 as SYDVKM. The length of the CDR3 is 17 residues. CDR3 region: CASSFLLGGGPQETQYF. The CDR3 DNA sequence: TGTGCCAGCAGTTTTCTCCTGGGCGGGGGACCTCAAGAGACCCAGTACTTC. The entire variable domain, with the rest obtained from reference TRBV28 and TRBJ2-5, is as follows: DVKVTQSSRYLVKRTGEKVFLECVQDMDHENMFWYRQDPGLGLRLIYFSYDVKMKEKGDIPEGYSVSREKKERFSLILESASTNQTSMYLCASSFLLGGGPQETQYFGPGTRLLVL.

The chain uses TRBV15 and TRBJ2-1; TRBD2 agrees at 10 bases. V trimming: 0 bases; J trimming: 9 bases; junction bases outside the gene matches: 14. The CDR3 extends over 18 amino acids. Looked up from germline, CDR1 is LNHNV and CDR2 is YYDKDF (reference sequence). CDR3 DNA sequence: TGTGCCACCAGCAGAGATCGTTATGATAGCGGGGGGATCACTGAGCAGTTCTTC. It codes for CATSRDRYDSGGITEQFF. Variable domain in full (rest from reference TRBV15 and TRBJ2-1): DAMVIQNPRYQVTQFGKPVTLSCSQTLNHNVMYWYQQKSSQAPKLLFHYYDKDFNNEADTPDNFQSRRPNTSFCFLDIRSPGLGDTAMYLCATSRDRYDSGGITEQFFGPGTRLTVL.

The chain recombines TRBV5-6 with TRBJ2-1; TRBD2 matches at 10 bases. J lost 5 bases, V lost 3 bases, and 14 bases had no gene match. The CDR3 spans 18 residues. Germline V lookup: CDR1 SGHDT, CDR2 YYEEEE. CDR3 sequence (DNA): TGTGCCAGCAGCTCCCGTCTAGATAGCGGGGGGCCTAACAATGAGCAGTTCTTC. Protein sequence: CASSSRLDSGGPNNEQFF.

The CDR3 nucleotides are TGTGCCAGCAGTTACTACGGGTCCTCCTACACCTTC. Its protein is CASSYYGSSYTF. This chain connects TRBV6-5 to TRBJ1-2; D is undetermined. Trimming shortened V by 1 base and J by 10 bases, and 10 bases separated the two germline ends. This CDR3 is 12 amino acids long. Germline V lookup: CDR1 MNHEY, CDR2 SVGAGI.